This T cell receptor (beta chain) was captured in a study of PD-1 blockade in classical Hodgkin lymphoma. Study-level information: The patients were dosed with nivolumab 3 mg/kg, infused intravenously every 2 weeks.

The sample's time point: cycle 4 day 1 (C4D1), after 6 weeks of nivolumab. Following autologous stem cell transplantation, relapse occurred in every patient, and exposure to brentuximab vedotin varied. Magnetic depletion of unwanted cells isolated CD4+ T cells from thawed PBMCs. The protocol was immunoSEQ multiplex PCR, while the TCRdb copy is restricted to in-frame clones and leaves out a portion. The sample has around 30,000 clones, 70% to 90% seen once. The count of this clone is one. Its specificity is unknown. V trimming: 5 bases; J trimming: 3 bases; junction bases outside the gene matches: 6. The CDR3 extends over 16 amino acids. Germline V gene sequence: CDR1 MNHEY, CDR2 SMNVEV (reference sequence). Study conclusions and caveats: Reports indicated that newly diagnosed patients had lower baseline TCR diversity than healthy donors did. There remain no defined causes for the repertoire differences, which possibly reflect disease activity or prior therapy.

The clonotype originates from a human donor with classical Hodgkin lymphoma. V usage is TRBV27 and J usage is TRBJ2-2; TRBD1 agrees at 10 bases. Sequences were derived from CD4+ T cells from blood, sampled before the fourth cycle of nivolumab. CDR3 region: CASSRRTGGDTGELFF. The CDR3 nucleotides are TGTGCCAGCAGTCGACGGACAGGGGGGGACACCGGGGAGCTGTTTTTT.